This note documents a single T cell receptor (beta chain) sequence. Its specificity is not known. The sample is drawn from a study of CD8 T cells in Susac syndrome. General study points: As acknowledged by the study, its TCR sequencing and HLA analysis included a relatively small number of individuals.

Matching for age and sex applied to the controls, who were healthy donors. TEMRA cells were enriched by FACS, and CD4+ and CD8+ T cells were negatively isolated. Germline CDR1 reads MNHNS; CDR2 reads SASEGT. With 4 bases clipped from V and 4 bases from J, the junction kept 0 bases outside the gene matches. The CDR3 covers 15 residues. With random hexamers, roughly 0.45 to 1 ug RNA was reverse transcribed. Amplification of TCR beta CDR3 by immunoSEQ multiplex PCR spanned 54 Vbeta and 13 Jbeta. TCRdb re-called the immunoSEQ multiplex PCR reads with MiXCR, one entry per CDR3 protein. Of 150,000 to 200,000 distinct CDR3 sequences in the sample, around 94% are singletons; the top ten hold around 0.14%.

The TCR originated in a human donor in good health. Sequences were obtained from CD4+ T cells from PBMCs. V usage is TRBV6-1 and J usage is TRBJ2-1, with TRBD2 identical over 14 bases. In nucleotides, the CDR3 is TGTGCCAGCAGTGGACTAGCGGGGGGGTACAATGAGCAGTTCTTC. This gives the protein CASSGLAGGYNEQFF.